Listed below are T cell receptor beta chains from one sample, sequenced in a study of T cells in Graves' hyperthyroidism and ophthalmopathy. TCRdb called the multiplex PCR reads again in MiXCR, with one record for every CDR3 protein. The sample lists roughly 500,000 distinct CDR3 sequences, 40% to 50% occurring once. The sample was peripheral blood or thyroid tissue (not recorded which). The receptors were gathered from an adult woman with Graves' disease, either hyperthyroidism or ophthalmopathy (not recorded which). CDR3s include the opening cysteine and the closing phenylalanine or tryptophan. The D gene is left open where the match is weak. Rows may omit the clone size; those that give it use once, few, many or a size class.

V	size	J	D	DNA	CDR3
TRBV4-2	NA	TRBJ1-1	NA	TGTGCCAGCAGCCAAGCTGTGAACACTGAAGCTTTATTT	CASSQAVNTEALF
TRBV15	few	TRBJ2-7	NA	TGTGCCACCAGCAGCCCCCGGGGTAGGGGAGGAGGCGAGCAGTACTTC	CATSSPRGRGGGEQYF
TRBV9	NA	TRBJ2-3	NA	TGTGCCAGCAGCGGGGGGAGGACGCAGTATTTT	CASSGGRTQYF
TRBV9	NA	TRBJ2-7	NA	TGTGCCAGCAGACGGGCGGGTCACTTC	CASRRAGHF
TRBV20-1	NA	TRBJ2-2	NA	TGCAGTGCTAGTCGGCAGGAGAACACCGGGGAGCTGTCTTGG	CSASRQENTGELSW
TRBV7-6	NA	TRBJ2-7	NA	TGTGCCAGCAGCTCCCTAAGCCCGACAGACTCCTACGAGCAGTACTTC	CASSSLSPTDSYEQYF
TRBV18	NA	TRBJ1-4	NA	TGTGCCAGCTCACCACCGATATCAACTAATGAAAAACTGTTTTTT	CASSPPISTNEKLFF
TRBV25-1	NA	TRBJ2-7	NA	TGTGCCAGCAGTTTATACCGGGACGAGGCCTACGAGCAGTACTTC	CASSLYRDEAYEQYF
TRBV7-2	NA	TRBJ1-1	NA	TGTGCCAGCAGCACACAGGGCGGACCCACTGAAGCTTTCTTT	CASSTQGGPTEAFF
TRBV20-1	NA	TRBJ1-1	NA	TGCAGTGCTACCGTCGATTCGGGACCTGAAGCTTTCTTT	CSATVDSGPEAFF
TRBV11-2	NA	TRBJ2-7	TRBD1	TGTGCCAGCAGTTACGCCCACGAGACAGGGTGGGATTCCTACGAGCAGTACTTC	CASSYAHETGWDSYEQYF
TRBV30	NA	TRBJ1-5	NA	TGTGCCTGGAGAGTTACCGGGACAAACGATCAGCCCCAGCATTTT	CAWRVTGTNDQPQHF
TRBV2	many	TRBJ1-3	NA	TGTGCCAGCAGTGAAGCGGATTCCTCTGGAAACACCATATATTTT	CASSEADSSGNTIYF
TRBV2	NA	TRBJ2-3	TRBD2	TGTGCCAGCAGTGAAAACAGAGCGGGAGCGGGAGGGACAGATACGCAGTATTTT	CASSENRAGAGGTDTQYF
TRBV30	NA	TRBJ1-1	NA	TGTGCCTGGAGGCCCAGGGGAGGTGACACTGAAGCTTTCTTT	CAWRPRGGDTEAFF
TRBV20-1	NA	TRBJ2-2	TRBD2	TGCAGTGCTAGAGATGTACGGGGAGGGAGCACCGGGGAGCTGTTTTTT	CSARDVRGGSTGELFF
TRBV4-2	many	TRBJ1-5	NA	TGTGCCAGCAGCCCAGGCGCGGTGGGCGATCAGCCCCAGCATTTT	CASSPGAVGDQPQHF
TRBV5-1	NA	TRBJ2-7	TRBD2	TGCGCCAGCAGCCTCAAACTAGCGGCGGCCTACGAGCAGTACTTC	CASSLKLAAAYEQYF
TRBV10-3	few	TRBJ1-2	NA	TGTGCCATCAGTGACCCGACAGGAACCCTCTATGGCTACACCTTC	CAISDPTGTLYGYTF
TRBV6-1	NA	TRBJ1-2	NA	TGTGCCAGCTGCCCCGGGTCGGCTAACTATGGCTACACCTTC	CASCPGSANYGYTF
TRBV7-6	few	TRBJ2-7	TRBD2	TGTGCCAGCAGCTTACGACTAGCGGACTACGAGCAGTACTTC	CASSLRLADYEQYF
TRBV5-1	many	TRBJ1-3	TRBD1	TGCGCCAGCAGCCTCGGAAGGACAGGCTCTGGAAACACCATATATTTT	CASSLGRTGSGNTIYF
TRBV7-9	NA	TRBJ2-5	NA	TGTGCCAGCCAAGGCAGGGGGGACCAAGAGACCCAGTACTTC	CASQGRGDQETQYF
TRBV20-1	many	TRBJ1-4	NA	TGCAGTGCCGGGAGCCCACGCGAGAAGGAAAAACTGTTTTTT	CSAGSPREKEKLFF
TRBV7-2	many	TRBJ2-7	NA	TGTGCCAGCACCCTTCCGGGGCTTTCCTACGAGCAGTACTTC	CASTLPGLSYEQYF